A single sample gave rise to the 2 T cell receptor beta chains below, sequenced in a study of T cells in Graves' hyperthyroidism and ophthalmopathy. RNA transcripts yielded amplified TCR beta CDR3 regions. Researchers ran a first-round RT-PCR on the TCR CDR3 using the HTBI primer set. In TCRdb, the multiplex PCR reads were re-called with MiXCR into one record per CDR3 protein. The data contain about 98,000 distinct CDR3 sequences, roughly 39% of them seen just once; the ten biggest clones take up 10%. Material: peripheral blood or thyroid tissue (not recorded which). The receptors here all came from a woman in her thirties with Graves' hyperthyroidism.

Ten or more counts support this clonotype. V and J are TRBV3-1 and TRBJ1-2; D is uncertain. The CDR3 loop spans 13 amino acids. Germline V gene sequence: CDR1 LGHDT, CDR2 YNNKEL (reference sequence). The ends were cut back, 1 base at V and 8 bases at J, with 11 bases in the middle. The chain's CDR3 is CASSQGAGNGYTF. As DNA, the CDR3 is TGTGCCAGCAGCCAAGGTGCCGGGAACGGCTACACCTTC.

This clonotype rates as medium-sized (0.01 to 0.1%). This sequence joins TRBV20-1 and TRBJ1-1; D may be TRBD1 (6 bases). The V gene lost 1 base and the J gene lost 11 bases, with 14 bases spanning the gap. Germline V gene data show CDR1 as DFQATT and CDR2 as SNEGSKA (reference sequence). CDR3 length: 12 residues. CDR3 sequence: CSARGQGQRAFF. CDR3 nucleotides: TGCAGTGCTAGAGGCCAGGGGCAGAGGGCTTTCTTT.